The sample holds one count of the clone carrying this T cell receptor beta chain. The data originate from a study of OX40 agonist ivuxolimab in advanced cancers. Drawing of blood for sampling happened at baseline, at cycle 4 day 1, and at cycle 7 day 1. CDR1 and CDR2 from the germline V gene are SGHRS and YFSETQ. CDR3 length: 18 amino acids. The J segment lost 6 bases and the V segment lost 0 bases, leaving 8 bases of the junction unmatched. Profiling relied on immunoSEQ multiplex PCR, and the TCRdb table lists in-frame clones only, not all of them. The table has 40,000 or so clones, 70% to 85% seen once.

Sequenced here: CD4+ or CD8+ T cells sorted from blood, sampled in a trial of the OX40 agonist ivuxolimab. This sequence originates from an adult with an advanced solid tumor such as melanoma, head and neck, liver or kidney cancer. The chain recombines TRBV5-1 with TRBJ2-1, with TRBD2 identical over 14 bases. CDR3 coding DNA: TGCGCCAGCAGCTTGGTGACTAGCGGGAGGGCCGTCGCCAATGAGCAGTTCTTC. As protein: CASSLVTSGRAVANEQFF.